The T cell receptor beta chain described here comes from a study of T cells and Merkel cell carcinoma outcomes. Study results and limitations: Repertoire plus T-cell density reportedly predicted Merkel cell carcinoma outcomes.

The repertoire was sequenced with immunoSEQ multiplex PCR; TCRdb's copy has only in-frame clones and lacks some. The table includes 9,000 to 10,000 clones, 80% to 85% detected once. This clone was detected only a few times. The antigen is not known. From germline, CDR1 is MGHDK and CDR2 SYGVNS. With V trimmed by 6 bases and J by 0 bases, 11 bases remained unmatched. The CDR3 is 18 residues long. The sequence came from a human donor with Merkel cell carcinoma. The rearrangement uses TRBV25-1 and TRBJ2-3; 11 bases line up with TRBD2. The sequencing input was tumor tissue from Merkel cell carcinoma. The CDR3 is CASSSTSGGGFSTDTQYF. The CDR3 DNA reads TGTGCCAGCAGCAGCACTAGCGGGGGAGGGTTCAGCACAGATACGCAGTATTTT. The complete variable domain, with remaining parts taken from reference TRBV25-1 and TRBJ2-3, reads EADIYQTPRYLVIGTGKKITLECSQTMGHDKMYWYQQDPGMELHLIHYSYGVNSTEKGDLSSESTVSRIRTEHFPLTLESARPSHTSQYLCASSSTSGGGFSTDTQYFGPGTRLTVL.